These T cell receptor beta chains were read from a single sample in a study of blood T cell repertoires in COVID-19. TCRdb's copy holds only in-frame clones and misses some; the assay was immunoSEQ multiplex PCR. Here the sample spans roughly 250,000 clones, 80% to 85% being singletons. The sequenced material came from peripheral blood. Source of these receptors: a woman in her thirties or forties who had recovered from COVID-19. Each CDR3 is given with its conserved first and last residue.

TRBJ1-5,TRBV28,CASSPLDRDYSNQPQHF
TRBJ2-1,TRBV19,CASTLYNEQFF
TRBJ1-6,TRBV30,CAWRGQGYNSPLHF
TRBJ2-5,TRBV7-3,CASSPARSAPGTQYF
TRBJ1-5,TRBV24-1,CATSEGGLGDSNQPQHF
TRBJ1-6,TRBV5-1,CASSSSGQDNSPLHF
TRBJ2-5,TRBV7-9,CASRLQGVETQYF
TRBJ1-2,TRBV24-1,CATSGQGENYGYTF
TRBJ2-1,TRBV11-3,CASRMQGSYNEQFF
TRBJ2-3,TRBV12-3/TRBV12-4,CASSLYTQYF
TRBJ2-7,TRBV28,CASSIPGQGWSGYEQYF
TRBJ2-2,TRBV7-9,CASSLSRTGELFF
TRBJ2-5,TRBV16,CASSRTSGYQETQYF
TRBJ2-5,TRBV5-1,CASSGRTKETQYF
TRBJ1-2,TRBV3-1/TRBV3-2,CASSPNRGPGYTF
TRBJ1-2,TRBV2,CASSAIGSVTGGGYTF
TRBJ1-2,TRBV28,CASSVRQGAMGIYGYTF
TRBJ1-2,TRBV3-1/TRBV3-2,CASSQPGIYGYTF
TRBJ1-2,TRBV28,CASSPGQTYGYTF
TRBJ2-2,TRBV18,CASSPPGRTGELFF
TRBJ1-5,TRBV6-5,CASSPTGTQPQHF
TRBJ2-5,TRBV4-1,CASSQAIAANQETQYF
TRBJ2-7,TRBV28,CASDPRQGAGEQYF
TRBJ2-7,TRBV10-3,CAISASGTGGSFTYEQYF
TRBJ2-2,TRBV4-2,CASSQVQGAISTGELFF
TRBJ2-1,TRBV3-1/TRBV3-2,CASSPWGGGPNNEQFF
TRBJ2-7,TRBV5-5,CASMGGLVTYEQYF